What follows are 16 T cell receptor beta chains derived from one specimen sequenced in a study of CD8+CD57+ T cells in acquired aplastic anemia. Profiles of TCR beta VDJ and CDR3 were generated from a genomic DNA template. TCRdb redid the calling of the reads with MiXCR, one entry per CDR3 protein. Here the sample spans 200,000 to 250,000 distinct CDR3 sequences, 61% being singletons. The sample taken for sequencing was sorted CD4+, CD8+, or CD8+CD57+ T cells (not recorded which) from PBMCs. These TCRs come from a human donor in good health.

This clonotype was counted many times. This sequence joins TRBV9 and TRBJ2-3; 10 bases align to TRBD1. The CDR3 consists of 14 residues. Per germline, CDR1 SGDLS and CDR2 YYNGEE. V lost 2 bases and J lost 5; bases outside the gene matches: 2. This CDR3 reads CASSVGTGVDTQYF. The CDR3 nucleotides read TGTGCCAGCAGCGTCGGGACAGGGGTAGATACGCAGTATTTT.

The V gene is TRBV2, the J gene TRBJ2-7; D is unclear. The germline V and J ends were trimmed by 0 bases and 2 bases, with 11 bases remaining between them. Germline CDR1 reads SNHLY; CDR2 reads FYNNEI. The CDR3 extends over 15 amino acids. DNA of the CDR3: TGTGCCAGCAGTGAAGCCCCCGCCACCACCTACGAGCAGTACTTC. It encodes CASSEAPATTYEQYF.

CDR3 sequence: CASSQEAQATNEKLFF. The CDR3 nucleotides are TGTGCCAGCAGCCAAGAAGCGCAGGCAACTAATGAAAAACTGTTTTTT. The chain recombines TRBV14 with TRBJ1-4, with unresolved D. The CDR3 length is 16 residues. Germline CDR1 SGHDN, CDR2 FVKESK. V was shortened by 0 bases and J by 0 bases, with 8 bases between the two germline ends. Full variable domain (remainder filled in from reference TRBV14 and TRBJ1-4): EAGVTQFPSHSVIEKGQTVTLRCDPISGHDNLYWYRRVMGKEIKFLLHFVKESKQDESGMPNNRFLAERTGGTYSTLKVQPAELEDSGVYFCASSQEAQATNEKLFFGSGTQLSVL.

This clonotype was picked up a small number of times. The chain couples TRBV14 to TRBJ2-7, with a possible D match to TRBD1 (6 bases). V was pared by 4 bases and J by 3 bases, with 10 bases between. Germline V CDR1 and CDR2: SGHDN, FVKESK. CDR3 size: 13 residues. CDR3 in DNA: TGTGCCAGCAGCCCGCTGGACAGCTACGAGCAGTACTTC. It is translated as CASSPLDSYEQYF.

The chain employs TRBV7-2 and TRBJ1-2; 8 nucleotides agree with TRBD1. Per the germline V gene, CDR1 is SGHTA and CDR2 is FQGNSA. CDR3 size: 14 residues. V shed 6 bases and J 7 bases; nucleotides not matched to a gene: 10. The CDR3 protein is CASSTGGGAAGYTF. The CDR3 DNA is TGTGCCAGCAGTACAGGGGGGGGGGCAGCTGGCTACACCTTC.

Of note for this clonotype: Possible read error: a much larger clone is one base away. The conserved closing phenylalanine or tryptophan is absent in this CDR3, likely reflecting a read error. This sequence joins TRBV7-9 and TRBJ2-7; TRBD2 matches at 9 bases. The CDR3 totals 17 residues. From germline, CDR1 is SEHNR and CDR2 FQNEAQ (reference sequence). The V gene end was trimmed by 7 bases and the J gene end by 5 bases; junction bases not matched to a gene: 18. CDR3 in DNA: TGTGCCAGCACCACCCGGTGGAGCGGGAGGCCACGGGACGAGCAGTACTTA. Residues: CASTTRWSGRPRDEQYL.

This clonotype has ten or more counts. The CDR3: CASSFPFGDGETQYF. The CDR3 bases are TGTGCCAGCAGCTTCCCTTTTGGGGATGGAGAGACCCAGTACTTC. The chain links TRBV11-2 to TRBJ2-5; D gene unclear. Between the trimmed V and J ends, which lost 3 bases and 4 bases, there was a span of 15 bases. From germline, CDR1 is SGHAT and CDR2 FQNNGV. This CDR3 has 15 residues.

This clonotype was found many times. The gene calls are TRBV5-8 and TRBJ1-1; maybe TRBD1 (6 bases). Trimming took 5 bases from V and 12 from J, leaving 14 bases between them. The CDR3 sequence is 11 residues long. CDR1 and CDR2 (germline): SGHTS, YDEGEE. CDR3 bases: TGTGCCAGCAGATCGGGCAGGGGCACTTTCTTT. Protein sequence: CASRSGRGTFF.

This rearrangement joins TRBV25-1 to TRBJ1-1; TRBD1 matches 7 bases. Germline V gives CDR1 MGHDK, CDR2 SYGVNS. The length of the CDR3 is 15 residues. With V trimmed by 2 bases and J by 4 bases, 7 bases remained unmatched. The CDR3 is CASSELGRQGTEAFF. CDR3 DNA sequence: TGTGCCAGCAGTGAACTGGGGAGACAGGGCACTGAAGCTTTCTTT. The variable domain in full, with the rest retrieved from reference TRBV25-1 and TRBJ1-1, is EADIYQTPRYLVIGTGKKITLECSQTMGHDKMYWYQQDPGMELHLIHYSYGVNSTEKGDLSSESTVSRIRTEHFPLTLESARPSHTSQYLCASSELGRQGTEAFFGQGTRLTVV.

This clonotype was found many times. The CDR3 DNA reads as TGTGCCAGCAGAGAAACAGGGAAGGGCTACACCTTC. Its protein product is CASRETGKGYTF. The chain recombines TRBV9 with TRBJ1-2, with D possibly being TRBD1 (6 bases). The V end was cut by 5 bases, the J end by 8 bases, with 13 bases between. CDR1 SGDLS and CDR2 YYNGEE come from the germline V gene. CDR3 size: 12 residues. The full variable domain, rest sourced from reference TRBV9 and TRBJ1-2, is DSGVTQTPKHLITATGQRVTLRCSPRSGDLSVYWYQQSLDQGLQFLIQYYNGEERAKGNILERFSAQQFPDLHSELNLSSLELGDSALYFCASRETGKGYTFGSGTRLTVV.

The chain is built from TRBV5-1 and TRBJ2-7; 9 bases are a match to TRBD2. The V gene's germline CDR1 is SGHRS and CDR2 YFSETQ. The V gene end was trimmed by 4 bases and the J gene end by 3 bases; junction bases not matched to a gene: 8. This CDR3 is built from 15 residues. The CDR3 protein is CASSPASGGYYEQYF. In nucleotides, the CDR3 is TGCGCCAGCAGCCCTGCCAGCGGGGGGTACTACGAGCAGTACTTC.

This clonotype came up a few times. The rearrangement uses TRBV7-8 and TRBJ1-2; maybe TRBD1 (6 bases). The CDR3 length is 14 residues. V lost 5 bases, J lost 4 bases, and 14 bases lay in between. CDR1 is SGHVS, CDR2 FQNEAQ, per germline. Here the CDR3 DNA reads TGTGCCAGCAGCACCCGGGACACTTCCTATGGCTACACCTTC. Translating it yields CASSTRDTSYGYTF.

This clonotype was counted at least ten times. CDR3 in amino acids: CASSRGTSGGVEQFF. CDR3 nucleotide sequence: TGTGCCAGCAGCCGAGGGACTAGCGGGGGTGTTGAGCAGTTCTTC. This chain uses TRBV5-6 with TRBJ2-1; 14 bases agree with TRBD2. Germline lookup yields CDR1 SGHDT and CDR2 YYEEEE. With 4 bases clipped from V and 9 bases from J, the junction kept 6 bases outside the gene matches. CDR3 length: 15 amino acids.

This clonotype was detected many times. The CDR3 here is CASSLDLSTGKEYF. Here the CDR3 DNA reads TGTGCCAGCAGCTTGGATTTATCGACGGGGAAGGAGTACTTC. The chain uses TRBV5-5 and TRBJ2-7, with D possibly TRBD2 on 5 matching bases. Trimming took off 0 bases at V and 11 bases at J, with 18 bases between the two ends. The CDR3 runs 14 residues. The germline V gene has CDR1 SGHKS and CDR2 YYEKEE (reference sequence). Full variable domain (missing parts from reference TRBV5-5 and TRBJ2-7): DAGVTQSPTHLIKTRGQQVTLRCSPISGHKSVSWYQQVLGQGPQFIFQYYEKEERGRGNFPDRFSARQFPNYSSELNVNALLLGDSALYLCASSLDLSTGKEYFGPGTRLTVT.

The chain couples TRBV7-9 to TRBJ2-3; the match to TRBD1 covers 7 bases. Looked up from germline, CDR1 is SEHNR and CDR2 is FQNEAQ (reference sequence). This CDR3 region has 14 residues. Losses at the gene ends were 7 bases for V and 1 base for J; bases not matched to a gene: 5. CDR3 sequence reads: CASTTGAGTDTQYF. The CDR3 coding sequence is TGTGCCAGCACCACAGGGGCGGGCACAGATACGCAGTATTTT.

This clonotype was observed at least ten times. V is TRBV12-3 or TRBV12-4 and J is TRBJ1-3; D remains ambiguous. The V end lost 4 bases, the J end lost 8 bases, and 15 bases lay between the germline ends. The CDR3 is 14 residues long. The CDR3 protein is CASSSANYGYTIYF. The CDR3 DNA is TGTGCCAGCAGTTCGGCCAACTATGGCTACACCATATATTTT.